This T cell receptor beta chain derives from a study of T cells in narcolepsy. In the case of this clone: Antigen: not known.

This CDR3 spans 15 amino acids. V was cut by 4 bases and J by 0 bases, with 11 bases left in between. Per the germline V gene, CDR1 is MNHEY and CDR2 is SVGAGI. Clones were sequenced by immunoSEQ multiplex PCR, and TCRdb holds only the in-frame ones, with some missing. The table has roughly 25,000 clones, approximately 85% seen once. Study-wide points: Some memory CD4+ repertoires had no autoreactive clone sequences. Autoreactive clonotypes reportedly recurred in blood of same and different patients, not controls.

This clonotype was sampled from a human donor in good health. Sequences were obtained from memory (CD45RA-) CD4+ T cells from blood. The chain employs TRBV6-5 and TRBJ2-3, with D possibly matching TRBD1 (5 bases). CDR3: CASSLSRASTDTQYF. In nucleotides, the CDR3 is TGTGCCAGCAGTTTAAGCAGGGCTAGCACAGATACGCAGTATTTT.